The 25 T cell receptor beta chains reported below all come from one sample, sequenced in a study of shared clonotypes between healthy human individuals. Generated by immunoSEQ multiplex PCR, the TCRdb table keeps only in-frame clones and is missing some. The sample has about 2.2 million clones, 90% to 95% seen once; the top ten hold 1.5% to 2%. Naive CD8 populations comprised CD45RO-negative cells positively selected for CCR7, excluding terminally differentiated effector memory CD45RA+ cells. The sample consisted of naive CD8+ T cells from PBMCs. Source of these receptors: a young man in good health. Some clones in this sample may be carry-over from other donors' samples.

The chain recombines TRBV15 with TRBJ2-7; a weak D match, TRBD2 (6 bases). Germline V gene sequence: CDR1 LNHNV, CDR2 YYDKDF (reference sequence). V lost 1 base to trimming and J lost 6 bases, with 19 bases between them. The CDR3 consists of 16 residues. CDR3 amino acids: CATSRAPGLDSSEQYF. The CDR3 DNA follows: TGTGCCACCAGCAGAGCTCCGGGACTCGACTCCAGCGAGCAGTACTTC.

V usage is TRBV5-5 and J usage is TRBJ2-1; D is uncertain. Looked up from germline, CDR1 is SGHKS and CDR2 is YYEKEE (reference sequence). The CDR3 covers 12 residues. The ends were cut back, 0 bases at V and 6 bases at J, with 4 bases in the middle. CDR3 sequence reads: CASSLARNEQFF. CDR3 in DNA: TGTGCCAGCAGCTTGGCTCGCAATGAGCAGTTCTTC.

This clone was observed once. The chain recombines TRBV7-2 with TRBJ2-1; tentatively, D is TRBD1 (5 bases). V dropped 1 base and J dropped 6 bases, with 13 bases sitting between them. Germline CDR1 reads SGHTA; CDR2 reads FQGNSA. This CDR3 has 15 residues. The CDR3 sequence is CASSLGQWGINEQFF. As DNA, the CDR3 is TGTGCCAGCAGCTTAGGACAGTGGGGCATCAATGAGCAGTTCTTC.

This clone has only one observation. This rearrangement joins TRBV15 to TRBJ2-4, with TRBD2 matching 7 bases. The CDR3 contains 13 residues. Germline CDR1 and CDR2: LNHNV and YYDKDF (reference sequence). Germline trimming cut 6 bases from V and 5 bases from J; bases unmatched to any gene: 4. For the CDR3, the DNA is TGTGCCACCAGTACTCTAGCGGAAAACATTCAGTACTTC. This sequence encodes CATSTLAENIQYF.

The V call is TRBV7-9, the J call TRBJ1-5, with D unclear. Germline V gene data show CDR1 as SEHNR and CDR2 as FQNEAQ (reference sequence). V gave up 4 bases and J gave up 0 bases, with 7 bases separating them. This CDR3 comprises 14 residues. This chain's CDR3 is CASSWIDSNQPQHF. CDR3 in DNA: TGTGCCAGCAGCTGGATCGATAGCAATCAGCCCCAGCATTTT.

CDR3 protein: CASNLRRLAGGTSYNEQFF. DNA for the CDR3: TGTGCCAGCAACCTAAGGCGGCTAGCGGGAGGAACCTCCTACAATGAGCAGTTCTTC. The chain carries TRBV2 and TRBJ2-1; 11 nucleotides line up with TRBD2. V trimming: 7 bases; J trimming: 0 bases; junction bases outside the gene matches: 14. CDR1 is SNHLY, CDR2 FYNNEI, per germline. The CDR3 runs to 19 residues.

Points on this clone: The same CDR3 arises from other DNA sequences in this sample as well. CDR3 nucleotides: TGTGCCAGCAGTTTCCGGGGCAGGGCCTACGAGCAGTACTTC. Amino acids: CASSFRGRAYEQYF. V gene TRBV28 combines with J gene TRBJ2-7, with D perhaps assigned TRBD1 or TRBD2 (5 bases each). CDR1 and CDR2 (germline): MDHEN, SYDVKM. This CDR3 is 14 amino acids long. Trimming shortened V by 3 bases and J by 2 bases, and 11 bases separated the two germline ends.

The genes are TRBV2 and TRBJ2-7, with TRBD2 as a possible D gene (6 bases). The CDR3 runs to 16 residues. Germline V lookup: CDR1 SNHLY, CDR2 FYNNEI. Deletions cut 4 bases from V and 0 bases from J, with 16 bases between. CDR3 bases: TGTGCCAGCAGTGTAGGGAGGCGGGTTAGCTCCTACGAGCAGTACTTC. Translation gives CASSVGRRVSSYEQYF.

V and J are TRBV7-9 and TRBJ2-7, with TRBD2 matching 11 bases. The V and J ends lost 1 base and 6 bases, in that order; junction bases with no gene match: 5. This CDR3 contains 15 residues. The germline gives CDR1 SEHNR, CDR2 FQNEAQ (reference sequence). The DNA of the CDR3 is TGTGCCAGCAGCTTAGTAGCGGGAGGGGCCTCCGAGCAGTACTTC. This translates into CASSLVAGGASEQYF.

The J gene is TRBJ2-1, the V gene TRBV9; TRBD2 aligns across 11 bases. After removal of 4 bases from V and 6 bases from J, the junction contained 6 bases not matched to a gene. The length of the CDR3 is 15 residues. The V gene's germline CDR1 is SGDLS and CDR2 YYNGEE. For the CDR3, the DNA is TGTGCCAGCAGCACGTCCGGGACTAGCGGCAATGAGCAGTTCTTC. Amino acid sequence: CASSTSGTSGNEQFF.

The chain employs TRBV11-2 and TRBJ2-7, with D hard to call. CDR1 is SGHAT, CDR2 FQNNGV, per germline. Trimming shortened V by 2 bases and J by 7 bases, and 9 bases separated the two germline ends. The CDR3 has 12 amino acids. CDR3 in amino acids: CASSLNSREQYF. The CDR3, as DNA: TGTGCCAGCAGCTTAAATTCCCGGGAGCAGTACTTC.

The CDR3 is CASSYVPGLNQPQHF. The CDR3, as DNA: TGTGCCAGCAGTTACGTTCCAGGGCTCAATCAGCCCCAGCATTTT. V usage is TRBV6-5 and J usage is TRBJ1-5; the D gene is possibly TRBD1 (5 bases). There are 15 residues in the CDR3. V was trimmed by 2 bases and J by 3 bases, leaving 11 bases between them. Germline V gene sequence: CDR1 MNHEY, CDR2 SVGAGI.

V usage is TRBV6-1 and J usage is TRBJ2-7; the D gene is possibly TRBD1 (5 bases). The CDR3 spans 16 residues. Per germline, CDR1 MNHNS and CDR2 SASEGT. The V gene lost 2 bases and the J gene lost 2 bases, with 16 bases spanning the gap. The CDR3 loop reads CASSELGLWGPYEQYF. The CDR3 nucleotides are TGTGCCAGCAGTGAATTAGGCCTATGGGGCCCCTACGAGCAGTACTTC.

V and J are TRBV27 and TRBJ2-5; TRBD2 matches at 7 bases. Germline CDR1 is MNHEY and CDR2 is SMNVEV (reference sequence). This CDR3 region has 15 residues. After removal of 6 bases from V and 5 bases from J, the junction contained 12 bases not matched to a gene. The chain's CDR3 is CASSLGGRAIETQYF. The DNA of the CDR3 is TGTGCCAGCAGCCTGGGAGGGAGGGCCATTGAGACCCAGTACTTC.

CDR3 in DNA: TGTGCCACCGCGACAGGGGTTTATACAGATACGCAGTATTTT. The encoded protein is CATATGVYTDTQYF. This chain links TRBV19 with TRBJ2-3, with 8 bases lining up with TRBD1. CDR3 length: 14 residues. Trimming took 10 bases from V and 3 from J; bases not matched to a gene: 9. CDR1 is LNHDA, CDR2 SQIVND, per germline (reference sequence).

This chain links TRBV7-6 with TRBJ2-7; 7 nucleotides match TRBD2. Germline lookup yields CDR1 SGHVS and CDR2 FNYEAQ. V was clipped by 11 bases and J by 6 bases; unmatched bases: 4. The CDR3 has 10 amino acids. CDR3 residues: CAPGLLEQYF. CDR3 in DNA: TGTGCCCCGGGACTACTCGAGCAGTACTTC. Complete variable domain (other parts from reference TRBV7-6 and TRBJ2-7): GAGVSQSPRYKVTKRGQDVALRCDPISGHVSLYWYRQALGQGPEFLTYFNYEAQQDKSGLPNDRFSAERPEGSISTLTIQRTEQRDSAMYRCAPGLLEQYFGPGTRLTVT.

V and J are TRBV4-1 and TRBJ2-1, with 11 positions matching TRBD2. V dropped 2 bases and J dropped 5; count of bases not matched to a gene: 11. Germline CDR1 is MGHRA and CDR2 is YSYEKL. The CDR3 is made up of 18 amino acids. CDR3 DNA sequence: TGCGCCAGCAGCCAAAGGGGGTTCGGGACTAGCGGCGACAATGAGCAGTTCTTC. This encodes CASSQRGFGTSGDNEQFF.

The CDR3 sequence: CASSLTSGVYNEQFF. DNA for the CDR3: TGTGCCAGCAGCTTAACTAGCGGAGTTTACAATGAGCAGTTCTTC. The chain has TRBV7-8 and TRBJ2-1, with 8 nucleotides matching TRBD2. This CDR3 region has 15 residues. V lost 2 bases, J lost 4 bases, and 4 bases stayed unmatched. The germline gives CDR1 SGHVS, CDR2 FQNEAQ.

This chain links TRBV19 with TRBJ2-1; 9 nucleotides line up with TRBD2. The CDR3 totals 16 residues. V gave up 5 bases and J gave up 3 bases; unmatched junction bases: 8. Germline loops: CDR1 LNHDA, CDR2 SQIVND (reference sequence). The CDR3 loop is CASSLMTSGRYNEQFF. The CDR3 DNA follows: TGTGCCAGTAGTTTAATGACTAGCGGCCGCTACAATGAGCAGTTCTTC.

This clone showed up just once. The chain links TRBV19 to TRBJ1-1; D perhaps matches TRBD1 (5 bases). Germline values: CDR1 LNHDA, CDR2 SQIVND (reference sequence). V lost 1 base and J 4 bases, leaving 16 bases between the germline ends. The CDR3 sequence is 16 residues long. CDR3 DNA: TGTGCCAGTAGTATAGGGCGGGGCGAGGTGAGCACTGAAGCTTTCTTT. Its protein product is CASSIGRGEVSTEAFF.

V gene TRBV7-9 combines with J gene TRBJ2-7; 7 bases align to TRBD2. J was trimmed by 0 bases and V by 2 bases; bases with no gene match: 13. The germline CDR1 and CDR2 sequences are SEHNR and FQNEAQ (reference sequence). The CDR3 covers 18 residues. CDR3: CASSLPRSAGVSSYEQYF. CDR3 bases: TGTGCCAGCAGCTTACCTAGATCGGCGGGAGTGTCCTCCTACGAGCAGTACTTC.

The chain carries TRBV10-3 and TRBJ1-6; D perhaps matches TRBD1 (6 bases). The V end was cut by 3 bases, the J end by 10 bases, with 16 bases between. CDR1 and CDR2 (germline): ENHRY, SYGVKD. This CDR3 spans 15 amino acids. CDR3 sequence: CAISDLGKGVSPLHF. The CDR3 nucleotides read TGTGCCATCAGTGATTTGGGGAAGGGGGTCTCACCCCTCCACTTT.

The rearrangement uses TRBV7-9 and TRBJ2-5; 7 bases map to TRBD2. CDR3 length: 15 amino acids. V gave up 2 bases and J gave up 1 base; unmatched junction bases: 4. Germline V lookup: CDR1 SEHNR, CDR2 FQNEAQ (reference sequence). CDR3 in amino acids: CASSLREDAQETQYF. CDR3 sequence (DNA): TGTGCCAGCAGCTTACGGGAGGATGCCCAAGAGACCCAGTACTTC. Filled out from reference TRBV7-9 and TRBJ2-5, the complete variable domain reads DTGVSQNPRHKITKRGQNVTFRCDPISEHNRLYWYRQTLGQGPEFLTYFQNEAQLEKSRLLSDRFSAERPKGSFSTLEIQRTEQGDSAMYLCASSLREDAQETQYFGPGTRLLVL.

Turning to this clone: The same CDR3 is also encoded by other DNA sequences in this sample. The chain links TRBV27 to TRBJ2-7; 8 bases are a match to TRBD2. The CDR3 has 13 residues. Germline CDR1 is MNHEY and CDR2 is SMNVEV (reference sequence). V trimming: 5 bases; J trimming: 3 bases; junction bases outside the gene matches: 3. The CDR3 here is CASSPGTSYEQYF. DNA of the CDR3: TGTGCCAGCAGTCCCGGGACTAGCTACGAGCAGTACTTC.

The CDR3 spells CASRGGESKNIQYF. CDR3 nucleotides: TGTGCCAGCAGAGGGGGAGAGTCCAAAAACATTCAGTACTTC. The chain couples TRBV21-1 to TRBJ2-4; the table's D call, TRBD1, was not checked against the DNA. TRBV21-1 is a documented pseudogene. There are 14 residues in the CDR3.